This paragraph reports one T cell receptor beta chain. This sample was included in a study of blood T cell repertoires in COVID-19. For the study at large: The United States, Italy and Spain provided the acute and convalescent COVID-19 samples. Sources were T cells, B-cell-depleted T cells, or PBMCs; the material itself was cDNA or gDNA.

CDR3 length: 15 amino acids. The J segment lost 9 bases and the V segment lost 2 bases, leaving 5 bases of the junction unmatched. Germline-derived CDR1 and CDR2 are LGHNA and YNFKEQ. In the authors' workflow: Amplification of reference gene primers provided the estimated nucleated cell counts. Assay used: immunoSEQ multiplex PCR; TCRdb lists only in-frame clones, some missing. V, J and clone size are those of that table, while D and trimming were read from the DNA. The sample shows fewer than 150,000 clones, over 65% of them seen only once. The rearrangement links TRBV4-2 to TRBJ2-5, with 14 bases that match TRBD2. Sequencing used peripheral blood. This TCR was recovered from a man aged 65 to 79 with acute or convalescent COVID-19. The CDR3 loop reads CASSQSGLAGGPQYF. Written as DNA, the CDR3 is TGTGCCAGCAGCCAATCAGGACTAGCGGGGGGCCCCCAGTACTTC.